The 3 T cell receptor beta chains listed next were all sequenced from one sample in a study of T-cell memory formation after mild COVID-19. TCRdb re-called the 5' RACE reads through MiXCR, storing one row per CDR3 protein. The sample holds more than 150,000 distinct CDR3 sequences; 20% to 25% are singletons and the top ten take about 21%. The specimen was PBMCs or a T cell subset sorted from them (not recorded which). The receptors were sampled from an adult woman who had mild COVID-19 (a few samples of this study predate the infection). Cell type and time point are not known.

V is TRBV4-2 and J is TRBJ2-6; the match to TRBD2 covers 7 bases. This CDR3 has 16 residues. CDR1 and CDR2 (germline): LGHNA, YNFKEQ. Trimming at V came to 1 base and at J to 0 bases, leaving 0 bases not matched to a gene. CDR3 protein: CASSQGGGSGANVLTF. In DNA, the CDR3 is TGTGCCAGCAGCCAAGGGGGGGGCTCTGGGGCCAACGTCCTGACTTTC.

The chain recombines TRBV29-1 with TRBJ2-5, with a possible D match to TRBD2 (5 bases). V was shortened by 3 bases and J by 5 bases, with 16 bases between the two germline ends. The CDR3 runs to 14 residues. CDR1 is SQVTM and CDR2 is ANQGSEA in the germline V gene. The CDR3 sequence: CSVEVPGSEETQYF. For the CDR3, the DNA is TGCAGCGTTGAGGTTCCGGGGAGCGAGGAGACCCAGTACTTC.

This clonotype appeared many times. The chain recombines TRBV20-1 with TRBJ2-7, with 11 nucleotides matching TRBD2. The V gene's germline CDR1 is DFQATT and CDR2 SNEGSKA (reference sequence). J was trimmed by 3 bases and V by 0 bases; bases with no gene match: 7. This CDR3 contains 16 residues. CDR3 bases: TGCAGTGCTAGAGATACACTAGCGGGGGACATCTACGAGCAGTACTTC. It specifies CSARDTLAGDIYEQYF.